This T cell receptor beta chain was recovered during a study of blood T cell repertoires in COVID-19. This CDR3 spans 13 amino acids. In germline, CDR1 is KGHSH, CDR2 LQKENI. V was pared by 3 bases and J by 8 bases, with 4 bases of the junction left unmatched. This clone came up once. TCRdb keeps only in-frame clones here, not all; method: immunoSEQ multiplex PCR. The repertoire holds 150,000 to 200,000 clones, more than 75% seen once, with around 2.7% in the top ten. This rearrangement joins TRBV18 to TRBJ2-1, with TRBD1 matching over 7 bases. Material for sequencing was peripheral blood. The sequence came from a man aged 35-49 years with active or convalescent COVID-19. The CDR3 DNA follows: TGTGCCAGCTCACCGGGGACAGTCGATGAGCAGTTCTTC. As protein: CASSPGTVDEQFF.